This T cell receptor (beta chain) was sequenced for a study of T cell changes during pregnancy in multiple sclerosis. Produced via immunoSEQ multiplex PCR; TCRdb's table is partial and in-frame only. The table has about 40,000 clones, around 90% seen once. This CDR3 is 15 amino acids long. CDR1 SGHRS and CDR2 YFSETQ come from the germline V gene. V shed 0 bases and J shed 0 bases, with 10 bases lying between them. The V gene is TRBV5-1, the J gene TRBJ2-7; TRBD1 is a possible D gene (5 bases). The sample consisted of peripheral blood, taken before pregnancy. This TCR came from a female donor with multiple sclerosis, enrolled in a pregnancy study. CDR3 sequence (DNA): TGCGCCAGCAGCTTGGATGGCAGGGTCTCCTACGAGCAGTACTTC. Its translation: CASSLDGRVSYEQYF. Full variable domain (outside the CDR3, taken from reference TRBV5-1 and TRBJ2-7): KAGVTQTPRYLIKTRGQQVTLSCSPISGHRSVSWYQQTPGQGLQFLFEYFSETQRNKGNFPGRFSGRQFSNSRSEMNVSTLELGDSALYLCASSLDGRVSYEQYFGPGTRLTVT.